This T cell receptor beta chain was recovered during a study of T cells after yellow fever vaccination. Study observations and caveats: Reappearance after the booster was seen for most primary-vaccination clones, at 96% CD4 and 88% CD8. A minor fraction of clonotypes spanned both CD4 and CD8 compartments.

The authors made TCR cDNA by 5'RACE template switching, adding a universal primer site and UMIs. One entry per CDR3 protein results from TCRdb running MiXCR on the 5' RACE reads. The repertoire holds 80,000 to 100,000 distinct CDR3 sequences, with almost 9% as singletons. Trimming took 0 bases from V and 1 from J, leaving 13 bases between them. Germline V lookup: CDR1 LGHDT, CDR2 YNNKEL (reference sequence). This CDR3 region has 16 residues. This TCR was sampled from a man aged 18-30 years who received the YFV17D yellow fever vaccine. The gene calls are TRBV3-1 and TRBJ2-7; a possible D gene is TRBD1 (6 bases). Sequencing used CD8+ T cells not binding an NS4B(214-222) dextramer, sorted from PBMCs, obtained more than 13 days after the first yellow fever vaccination. The CDR3 nucleotides read TGTGCCAGCAGCCAAGAGGGATGGGGGCCGTCCTACGAGCAGTACTTC. This sequence encodes CASSQEGWGPSYEQYF.